This T cell receptor beta chain was recovered during a study of blood T cell repertoires in COVID-19. For the study at large: Sites in the United States, Italy and Spain provided acute and convalescent COVID-19 samples. The cDNA or gDNA used as material had been derived from T cells, B-cell-depleted T cells, or PBMCs.

The CDR3 sequence is 18 residues long. Germline lookup yields CDR1 SGDLS and CDR2 YYNGEE. V was pared by 0 bases and J by 1 base, with 13 bases of the junction left unmatched. The authors' processing: Estimation of nucleated cell counts was performed using reference gene primer amplification. Repertoires were generated with immunoSEQ multiplex PCR, while TCRdb's copy carries only in-frame clones and drops some. V and J calls and clone size are as listed in that table; D and trimming were resolved from the DNA. The sample has roughly 260,000 clones, just over 90% seen once. Symptom resolution, clearance, or two negative PCRs marked donors in Cohort 3 as recovered.

The receptor's source is a woman aged 18-29 years who had recovered from COVID-19. The sequencing sample was made of PBMCs or T cells enriched from blood (not recorded which). This sequence joins TRBV9 and TRBJ2-7; TRBD2 agrees at 7 bases. The CDR3 sequence: CASSVGLGGPQRSYEQYF. The CDR3 region has the DNA TGTGCCAGCAGCGTAGGGTTGGGAGGGCCTCAAAGGTCCTACGAGCAGTACTTC.